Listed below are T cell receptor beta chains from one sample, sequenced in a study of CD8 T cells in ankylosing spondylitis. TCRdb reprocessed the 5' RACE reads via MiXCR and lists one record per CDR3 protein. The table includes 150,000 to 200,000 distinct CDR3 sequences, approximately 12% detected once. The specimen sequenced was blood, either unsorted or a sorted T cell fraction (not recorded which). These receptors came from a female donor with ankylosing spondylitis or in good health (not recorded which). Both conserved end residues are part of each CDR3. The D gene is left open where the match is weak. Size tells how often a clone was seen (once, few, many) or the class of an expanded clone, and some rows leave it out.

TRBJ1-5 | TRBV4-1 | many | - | TGCGCCAGCAGCCAAGATTCCCTTGACGGGCTCAATCAGCCCCAGCATTTT | CASSQDSLDGLNQPQHF
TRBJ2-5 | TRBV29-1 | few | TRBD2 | TGCAGCGTTGAAGATACCCTACTAGCGGGTACATTCTTC | CSVEDTLLAGTFF
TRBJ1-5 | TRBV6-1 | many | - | TGTGCCAGCAGTGGCCTGGTGGGTCAGCCCCAGCATTTT | CASSGLVGQPQHF
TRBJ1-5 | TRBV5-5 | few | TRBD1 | TGTGCCAGCAGTTTAGGGGGCGCGGGGCAGCCCCAGCATTTT | CASSLGGAGQPQHF
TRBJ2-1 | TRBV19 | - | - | TGTGCCAGTAACCGAATAGGCTACAATGAGCAGTTCTTC | CASNRIGYNEQFF
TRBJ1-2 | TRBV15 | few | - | TGTGCCACCAGCAGAGACGGCGAGACAGCCTATGGCTACACCTTC | CATSRDGETAYGYTF
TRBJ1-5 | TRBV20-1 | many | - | TGCAGTGCTACTCCAGGGGTCAATCAGCCCCAGCATTTT | CSATPGVNQPQHF
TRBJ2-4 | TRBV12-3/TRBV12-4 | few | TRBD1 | TGTGCCAGCAGCTATCGACAGCCTCGACAGGGGAACATTCAGTACTTC | CASSYRQPRQGNIQYF
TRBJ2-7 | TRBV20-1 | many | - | TGCAGTGCCCTAACTTCTTCCTCCTACGAGCAGTACTTC | CSALTSSSYEQYF
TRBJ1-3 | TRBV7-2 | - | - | TGTGCCAGCAGCTTAGTCCAGGCTGGGTCTGGAAACACCATATATTTT | CASSLVQAGSGNTIYF
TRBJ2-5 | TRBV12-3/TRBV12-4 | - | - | TGTGCCAGCAGTCGAGGGACACTTCAAGAGACCCAGTACTTC | CASSRGTLQETQYF
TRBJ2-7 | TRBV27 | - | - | TGTGCCAGCAGTGAGTCCCAGGACATCGACGAGCAGTACTTC | CASSESQDIDEQYF
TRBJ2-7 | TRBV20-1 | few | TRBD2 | TGCAGTGCTAGAGGAGGTAGCGGGCAGAGCTCCCGCTCCTACGAGCAGTACTTC | CSARGGSGQSSRSYEQYF
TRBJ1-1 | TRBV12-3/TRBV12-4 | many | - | TGTGCCAGCAGTTTAAATCGCTGGGGAGGGGTCCCTGCCGAAGCTTTCTTT | CASSLNRWGGVPAEAFF
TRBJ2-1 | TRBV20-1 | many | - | TGCAGTGCTAGAGATCAAAAGAGCTCCTACAATGAGCAGTTCTTC | CSARDQKSSYNEQFF
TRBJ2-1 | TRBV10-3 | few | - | TGTGCCATCAGTGGTGCCCCTACAGGGACTCGCAGCTCCTACAATGAGCAGTTCTTC | CAISGAPTGTRSSYNEQFF
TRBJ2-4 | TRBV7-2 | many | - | TGTGCCAGCAGCTTAAAGGGGGTGGACATTCAGTACTTC | CASSLKGVDIQYF
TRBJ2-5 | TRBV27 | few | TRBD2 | TGTGCCAGCAGTTTTTTGGCGGGAGGACAAGAGACCCAGTACTTC | CASSFLAGGQETQYF
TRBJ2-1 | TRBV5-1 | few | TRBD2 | TGCGCCAGCAGCGGGCCGGGACTAGCGGGAGGGGTTTCCTACAATGAGCAGTTCTTC | CASSGPGLAGGVSYNEQFF
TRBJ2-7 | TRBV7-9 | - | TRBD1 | TGTGCCAGCAGCCCCGGACAGGGGTTTACCTACGAGCAGTACTTC | CASSPGQGFTYEQYF
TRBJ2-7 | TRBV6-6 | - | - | TGTGCCAGCAGCCCCAGCAGGGGCGAGCAGTACTTC | CASSPSRGEQYF
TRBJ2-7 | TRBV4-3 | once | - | TGCGCCAGCAGCCGCGTAGGCGGAACCTCCTACGAGCAGTACTTC | CASSRVGGTSYEQYF
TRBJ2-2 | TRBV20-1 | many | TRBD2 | TGCAGTGCTATTCCCAGCGGGAGATCGGGGGAGCTGTTTTTT | CSAIPSGRSGELFF
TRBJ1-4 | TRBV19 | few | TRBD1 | TGTGCCAGTAGTCCACAGGGGGGAGGTGAAAAACTGTTTTTT | CASSPQGGGEKLFF
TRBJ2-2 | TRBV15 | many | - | TGTGCCACTCCCTTCGGGGGTCTACACACCGGGGAGCTGTTTTTT | CATPFGGLHTGELFF
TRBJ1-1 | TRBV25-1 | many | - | TGTGCCAGCAGGGGAGGCATTGAAGCTTTCTTT | CASRGGIEAFF
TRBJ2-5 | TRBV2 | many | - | TGTGCCAGCAGTCCTAACCAAGAGACCCAGTACTTC | CASSPNQETQYF
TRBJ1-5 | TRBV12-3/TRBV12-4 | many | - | TGTGCCAGCAGTTTGAAGACCGGGGGAAGGGGCAATCAGCCCCAGCATTTT | CASSLKTGGRGNQPQHF
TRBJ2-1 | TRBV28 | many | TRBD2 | TGTGCCAGCAGTCCCTGGAAAGCGGGAGGAACTTACAATGAGCAGTTCTTC | CASSPWKAGGTYNEQFF
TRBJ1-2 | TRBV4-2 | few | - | TGTGCCAGCAGCCAAGATATATCCAACTATGGCTACACCTTC | CASSQDISNYGYTF
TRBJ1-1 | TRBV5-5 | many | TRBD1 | TGTGCCAGCAGCTCCCGGGACAGGTACCTGAACACTGAAGCTTTCTTT | CASSSRDRYLNTEAFF
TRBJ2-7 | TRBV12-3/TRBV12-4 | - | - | TGTGCCAGCAGTTGGGAGCACAGCTCCTACGAGCAGTACTTC | CASSWEHSSYEQYF
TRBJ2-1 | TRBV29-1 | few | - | TGCAGCGTTGGTGGTACCTACAATGAGCAGTTCTTC | CSVGGTYNEQFF
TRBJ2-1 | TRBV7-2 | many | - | TGTGCCAGCAGCCGGGACAACTCCTACAATGAGCAGTTCTTC | CASSRDNSYNEQFF
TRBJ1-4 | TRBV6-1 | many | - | TGTGCCAGCAGTGAAAACCTCGGCGGTAATGAAAAACTGTTTTTT | CASSENLGGNEKLFF
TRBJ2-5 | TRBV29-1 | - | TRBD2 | TGCAGCGCTGGCTTAGCGGGGAAAGAGACCCAGTACTTC | CSAGLAGKETQYF
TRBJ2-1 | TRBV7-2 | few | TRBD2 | TGTGCCAGCAGCTCGGGACTAGCGGGTATTGTGCTCTTC | CASSSGLAGIVLF
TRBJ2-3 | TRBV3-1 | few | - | TGTGCCAGCAGCCAAGCGGCTACTACGACAGATACGCAGTATTTT | CASSQAATTTDTQYF
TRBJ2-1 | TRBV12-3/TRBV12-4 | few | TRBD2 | TGTGCCAGCAGAAGGACTAGCGGGACGAATGAGCAGTTCTTC | CASRRTSGTNEQFF
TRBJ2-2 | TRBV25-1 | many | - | TGTGCCAGCAGTGACATTAGGAACACCGGGGAGCTGTTTTTT | CASSDIRNTGELFF
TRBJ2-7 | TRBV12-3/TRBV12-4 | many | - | TGTGCCAGCAGAGGTCCCTCCTACGAGCAGTACTTC | CASRGPSYEQYF
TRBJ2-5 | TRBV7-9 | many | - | TGTGCCAGCAGTCGCAGCCCCGCGACCCAGTACTTC | CASSRSPATQYF
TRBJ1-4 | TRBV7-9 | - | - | TGTGCCAGCAGCATCCATGAAAAACTGTTTTTT | CASSIHEKLFF
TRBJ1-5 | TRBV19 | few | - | TGTGCCAGTAGTATTCAGGGAAGGGATCAGCCCCAGCATTTT | CASSIQGRDQPQHF
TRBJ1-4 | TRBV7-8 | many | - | TGTGCCAGCAGCCCCCTTGCAACTAATGAAAAACTGTTTTTT | CASSPLATNEKLFF
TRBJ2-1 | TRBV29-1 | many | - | TGCAGCGTAGCGGTTAGCTCCTACAATGAGCAGTTCTTC | CSVAVSSYNEQFF